Below, 5 T cell receptor beta chains from the same sample are listed, as sequenced in a study of identical twins. Each CDR3 protein is one row after TCRdb ran MiXCR on the 5' RACE reads. The table lists hundreds of thousands of distinct CDR3 sequences, around an eighth of them singletons. The same sample was also studied in work on yellow fever vaccine responses in identical twins.

Sequencing was done on a sample of CD8+ T cells sorted from blood. All receptors derive from a woman under 30 in good health.

This rearrangement joins TRBV12-2 to TRBJ1-1; TRBD1 is the table's D call, not checked against the DNA. TRBV12-2 is given as a pseudogene. The CDR3 is made up of 16 amino acids. CDR3 residues: CASRLDGQRKNTEAFF. As DNA, the CDR3 is TGTGCAAGTCGCTTAGATGGACAGAGGAAAAACACTGAAGCTTTCTTT.

This clonotype has ten or more counts. The chain employs TRBV20-1 and TRBJ2-5; D possibly corresponds to TRBD1 (6 bases). Germline V gives CDR1 DFQATT, CDR2 SNEGSKA (reference sequence). Trimming shortened V by 5 bases and J by 0 bases, and 16 bases separated the two germline ends. The CDR3 loop spans 15 amino acids. DNA of the CDR3: TGCAGTGCTTCACCTCAGGGGCGGGACCAAGAGACCCAGTACTTC. This encodes CSASPQGRDQETQYF.

This clonotype was counted a few times. The chain recombines TRBV6-1 with TRBJ2-3; 8 bases are shared with TRBD2. The trim removed 6 bases at V and 2 bases at J, leaving 1 base unmatched. This CDR3 region has 13 residues. Germline V gene lookup returns CDR1 MNHNS and CDR2 SASEGT. Here the CDR3 DNA reads TGTGCCAGCAGACTAGCGGACACAGATACGCAGTATTTT. Protein sequence: CASRLADTDTQYF.

This clonotype was found many times. The chain combines TRBV11-2 with TRBJ2-3; 8 bases line up with TRBD2. The CDR3 is 16 amino acids. Trimming removed 0 bases from V and 4 bases from J; junction bases left unmatched: 6. Looked up from germline, CDR1 is SGHAT and CDR2 is FQNNGV. CDR3 loop: CASSLEGLAGPDTQYF. The CDR3 DNA sequence: TGTGCCAGCAGCTTAGAAGGTCTAGCGGGCCCAGATACGCAGTATTTT.

The genes are TRBV18 and TRBJ2-7; D is unclear. Germline V CDR1 and CDR2: KGHSH, LQKENI. The V gene lost 3 bases and the J gene lost 0 bases, with 9 bases spanning the gap. The CDR3 has 14 residues. The CDR3 sequence: CASSPEESSYEQYF. DNA of the CDR3: TGTGCCAGCTCACCTGAGGAGAGCTCCTACGAGCAGTACTTC.